The TCR beta chain under discussion was sequenced for a study of blood T cell repertoires in COVID-19. On the study more broadly: COVID-19 samples collected from the United States, Italy and Spain covered acute and convalescent phases.

As originally analysed: Amplification from reference gene primers served as the basis for estimated nucleated cell counts. TCRdb keeps only in-frame clones here, not all; method: immunoSEQ multiplex PCR. V and J calls and clone size are those listed in that table; D and trimming were worked out from the DNA. The sample lists about 81,000 clones, more than 70% seen once, with roughly 25% in the top ten. The CDR3 extends over 16 amino acids. Germline V gene data show CDR1 as LGHDT and CDR2 as YNNKEL (reference sequence). V lost 6 bases, J lost 5 bases, and 19 bases lay in between. The table lists this clone with a count of one.

The chain is built from TRBV3-1 (or the pseudogene TRBV3-2) and TRBJ2-2; D perhaps matches TRBD1 (6 bases). The sequencing input was peripheral blood. The receptor was isolated from a human donor in a cohort sampled during active COVID-19. CDR3 residues: CASRLSGTSRTGELFF. For the CDR3, the DNA is TGTGCCAGCAGGCTCTCCGGGACAAGCAGGACCGGGGAGCTGTTTTTT.